Presented here are 5 T cell receptor beta chains from one specimen sequenced in a study of response to subunit inactivated influenza vaccine. TCRdb ran MiXCR on the RT-PCR reads and lists one entry per CDR3 protein. The table records some 570,000 distinct CDR3 sequences, over 9% of them present only once. The data also belong to a second study, concerning T cells expressing NK-cell markers. As that report states: UMIs were included in TCR beta cDNA generated by 5'RACE template switching.

This material consisted of PBMCs from blood, taken on the day of vaccination. The receptors were sampled from a man aged 45-60 years who received an inactivated influenza vaccine.

This clonotype was found a few times. The CDR3, as DNA: TGTGCCAGCAGCAGGACTAGCGGGAGAGTCGCGGAGACCCAGTACTTC. Translated, it gives CASSRTSGRVAETQYF. The V gene is TRBV12-3 or TRBV12-4, the J gene TRBJ2-5; 13 bases agree with TRBD2. The CDR3 runs 16 residues. Trimming cost V 6 bases and J 5 bases; bases outside gene matches: 9.

This clonotype turned up a few times. The chain uses TRBV12-3 or TRBV12-4 and TRBJ1-2; D might be TRBD1 (5 bases). The CDR3 is 15 residues long. Trimming pared 5 bases from V and 5 bases from J, leaving 18 bases between. CDR3 bases: TGTGCCAGCAGTCCTCTCTCCCGGGGCGGGTATGGCTACACCTTC. Protein sequence: CASSPLSRGGYGYTF.

V and J are TRBV6-2 or TRBV6-3 and TRBJ2-1, with D maybe TRBD2 (6 bases). This CDR3 has 15 amino acids. The V and J ends lost 2 bases and 0 bases respectively, with 8 bases between them. The germline V gene encodes CDR1 MNHEY and CDR2 SVGEGT. The CDR3 coding sequence is TGTGCCAGCAGTTACGGAGGGGACTCCTACAATGAGCAGTTCTTC. It yields the protein CASSYGGDSYNEQFF.

CDR3 DNA: TGTGCCAGCAGTGACCCAGACAGGGAAGGCGAGCAGTACTTC. This codes for CASSDPDREGEQYF. The chain uses TRBV6-2 or TRBV6-3 and TRBJ2-7, with 7 bases that match TRBD1. Germline assignment: CDR1 MNHEY and CDR2 SVGEGT. CDR3 length: 14 residues. The J segment lost 6 bases and the V segment lost 5 bases, leaving 10 bases of the junction unmatched.

The chain carries TRBV4-2 and TRBJ2-7; D may be TRBD1 (6 bases). Germline CDR1 LGHNA, CDR2 YNFKEQ. V shed 2 bases and J shed 4 bases, with 15 bases lying between them. CDR3 length: 15 amino acids. DNA of the CDR3: TGTGCCAGCAGCCAACCCGGGACACCCATTTACGAGCAGTACTTC. This encodes CASSQPGTPIYEQYF.